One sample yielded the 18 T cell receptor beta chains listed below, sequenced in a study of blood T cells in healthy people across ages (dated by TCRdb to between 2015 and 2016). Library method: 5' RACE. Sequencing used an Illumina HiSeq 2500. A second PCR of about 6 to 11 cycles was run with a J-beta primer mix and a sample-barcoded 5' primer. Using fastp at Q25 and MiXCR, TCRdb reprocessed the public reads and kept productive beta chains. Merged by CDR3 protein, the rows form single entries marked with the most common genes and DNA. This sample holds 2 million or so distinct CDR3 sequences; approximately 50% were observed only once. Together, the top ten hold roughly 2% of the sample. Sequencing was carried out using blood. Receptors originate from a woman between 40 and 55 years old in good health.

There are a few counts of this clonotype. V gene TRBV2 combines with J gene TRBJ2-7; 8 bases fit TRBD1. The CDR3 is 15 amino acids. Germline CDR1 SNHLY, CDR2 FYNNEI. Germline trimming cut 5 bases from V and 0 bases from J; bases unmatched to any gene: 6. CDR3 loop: CASSPGTGFSYEQYF. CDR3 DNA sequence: TGTGCCAGCAGTCCCGGGACAGGTTTCTCCTACGAGCAGTACTTC.

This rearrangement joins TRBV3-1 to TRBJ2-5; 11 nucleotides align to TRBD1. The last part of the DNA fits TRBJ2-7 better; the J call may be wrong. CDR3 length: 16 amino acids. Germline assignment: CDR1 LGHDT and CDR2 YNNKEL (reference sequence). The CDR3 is CASSQFRDRGVHEQYF. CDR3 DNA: TGTGCCAGCAGCCAATTCCGGGACAGGGGGGTCCACGAGCAGTACTTC.

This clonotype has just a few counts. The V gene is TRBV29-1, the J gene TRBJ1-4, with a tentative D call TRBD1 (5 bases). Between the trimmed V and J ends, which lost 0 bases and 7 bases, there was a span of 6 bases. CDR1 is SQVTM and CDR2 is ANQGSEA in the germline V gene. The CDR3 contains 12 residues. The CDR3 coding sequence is TGCAGCGTTGAAGACAGGGCTGAAAAACTGTTTTTT. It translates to CSVEDRAEKLFF.

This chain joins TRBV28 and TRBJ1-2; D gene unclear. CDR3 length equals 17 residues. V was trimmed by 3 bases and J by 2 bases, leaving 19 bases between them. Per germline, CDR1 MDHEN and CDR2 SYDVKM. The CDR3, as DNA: TGTGCCAGCAGTTTCCTCGAGGCCCCCGGCCCGAACTATGGCTACACCTTC. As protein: CASSFLEAPGPNYGYTF.

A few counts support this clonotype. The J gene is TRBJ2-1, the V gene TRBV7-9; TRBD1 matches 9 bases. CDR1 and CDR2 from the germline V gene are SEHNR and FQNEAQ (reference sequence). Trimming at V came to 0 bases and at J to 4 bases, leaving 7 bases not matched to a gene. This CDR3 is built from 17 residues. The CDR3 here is CASSLASGTGHYNEQFF. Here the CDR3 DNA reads TGTGCCAGCAGCTTAGCTTCCGGGACAGGGCATTACAATGAGCAGTTCTTC. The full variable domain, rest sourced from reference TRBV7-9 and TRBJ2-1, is DTGVSQNPRHKITKRGQNVTFRCDPISEHNRLYWYRQTLGQGPEFLTYFQNEAQLEKSRLLSDRFSAERPKGSFSTLEIQRTEQGDSAMYLCASSLASGTGHYNEQFFGPGTRLTVL.

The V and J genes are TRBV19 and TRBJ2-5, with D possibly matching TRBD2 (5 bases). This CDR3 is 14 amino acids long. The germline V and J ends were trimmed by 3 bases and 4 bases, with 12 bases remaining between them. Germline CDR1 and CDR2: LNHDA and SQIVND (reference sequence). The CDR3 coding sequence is TGTGCCAGTAGTATTTCGGGGTTAGGAGAGACCCAGTACTTC. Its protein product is CASSISGLGETQYF.

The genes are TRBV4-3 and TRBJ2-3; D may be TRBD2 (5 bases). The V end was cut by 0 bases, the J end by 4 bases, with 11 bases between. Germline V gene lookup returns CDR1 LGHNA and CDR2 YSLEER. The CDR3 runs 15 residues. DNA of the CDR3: TGCGCCAGCAGCCAAGAGGTTCTCGGGGCAGATACGCAGTATTTT. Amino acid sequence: CASSQEVLGADTQYF.

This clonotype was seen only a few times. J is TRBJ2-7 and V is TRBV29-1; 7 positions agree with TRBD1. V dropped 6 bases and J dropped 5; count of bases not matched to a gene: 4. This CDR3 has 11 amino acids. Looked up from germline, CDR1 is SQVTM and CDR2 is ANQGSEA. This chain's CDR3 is CSVADRDEQYF. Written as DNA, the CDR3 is TGCAGCGTAGCCGACAGGGACGAGCAGTACTTC.

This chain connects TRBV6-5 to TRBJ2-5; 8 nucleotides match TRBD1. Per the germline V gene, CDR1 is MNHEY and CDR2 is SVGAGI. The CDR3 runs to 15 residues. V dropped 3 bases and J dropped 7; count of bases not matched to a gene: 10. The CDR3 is CASSYLTDREATQYF. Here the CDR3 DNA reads TGTGCCAGCAGTTATTTAACGGACAGGGAGGCGACCCAGTACTTC.

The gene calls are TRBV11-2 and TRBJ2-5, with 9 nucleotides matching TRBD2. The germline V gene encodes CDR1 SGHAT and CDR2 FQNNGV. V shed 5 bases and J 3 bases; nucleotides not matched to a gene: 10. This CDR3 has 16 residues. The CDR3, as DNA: TGTGCCAGCAGCCCTGGCCCTAGCGGGGTTAAAGAGACCCAGTACTTC. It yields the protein CASSPGPSGVKETQYF.

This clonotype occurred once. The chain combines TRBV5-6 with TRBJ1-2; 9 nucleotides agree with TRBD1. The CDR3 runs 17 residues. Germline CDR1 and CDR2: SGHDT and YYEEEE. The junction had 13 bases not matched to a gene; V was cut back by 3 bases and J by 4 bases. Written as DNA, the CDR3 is TGTGCCAGCAGCTCGTCACCGGGACAGGGAATCCCCTATGGCTACACCTTC. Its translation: CASSSSPGQGIPYGYTF.

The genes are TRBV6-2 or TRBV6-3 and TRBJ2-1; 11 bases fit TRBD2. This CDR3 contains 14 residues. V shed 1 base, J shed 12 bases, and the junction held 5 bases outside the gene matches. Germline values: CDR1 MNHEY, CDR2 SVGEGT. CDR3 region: CASSYLLAGDTQFF. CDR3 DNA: TGTGCCAGCAGTTACTTACTAGCGGGAGATACGCAGTTCTTC.

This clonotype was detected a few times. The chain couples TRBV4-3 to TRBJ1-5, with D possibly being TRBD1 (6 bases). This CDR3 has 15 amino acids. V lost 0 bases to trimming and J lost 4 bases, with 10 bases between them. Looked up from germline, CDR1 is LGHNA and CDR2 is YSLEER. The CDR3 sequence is CASSQEAGANQPQHF. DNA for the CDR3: TGCGCCAGCAGCCAAGAGGCAGGGGCTAATCAGCCCCAGCATTTT.

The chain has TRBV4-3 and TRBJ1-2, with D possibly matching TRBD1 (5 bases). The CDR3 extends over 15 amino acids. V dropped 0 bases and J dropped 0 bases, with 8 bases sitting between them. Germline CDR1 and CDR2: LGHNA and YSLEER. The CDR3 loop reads CASSQDRQTNYGYTF. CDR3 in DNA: TGCGCCAGCAGCCAAGATCGACAGACTAACTATGGCTACACCTTC.

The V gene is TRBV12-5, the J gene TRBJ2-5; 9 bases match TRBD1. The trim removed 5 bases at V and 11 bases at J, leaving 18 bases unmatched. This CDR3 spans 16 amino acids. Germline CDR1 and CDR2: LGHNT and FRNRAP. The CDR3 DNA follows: TGTGCTAGTGGTCAAGGACAGGGGAGCCTCAGCAATGAGCAGTACTTC. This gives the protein CASGQGQGSLSNEQYF. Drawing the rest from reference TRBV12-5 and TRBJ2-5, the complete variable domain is DARVTQTPRHKVTEMGQEVTMRCQPILGHNTVFWYRQTMMQGLELLAYFRNRAPLDDSGMPKDRFSAEMPDATLATLKIQPSEPRDSAVYFCASGQGQGSLSNEQYFGPGTRLLVL.

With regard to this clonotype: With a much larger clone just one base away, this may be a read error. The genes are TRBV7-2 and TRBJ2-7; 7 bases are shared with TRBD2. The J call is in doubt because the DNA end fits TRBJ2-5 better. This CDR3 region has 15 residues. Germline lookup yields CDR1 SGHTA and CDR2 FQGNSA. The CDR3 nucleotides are TGTGCCAGCAGCCCTCGACTAGCTCGTCAAGGGACCCAGTACTTC. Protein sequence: CASSPRLARQGTQYF.

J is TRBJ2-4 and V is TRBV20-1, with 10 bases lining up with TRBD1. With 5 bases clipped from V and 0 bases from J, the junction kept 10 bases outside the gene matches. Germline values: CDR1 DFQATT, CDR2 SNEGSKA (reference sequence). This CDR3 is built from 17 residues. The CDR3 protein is CSAQNPGQGKAKNIQYF. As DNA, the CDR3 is TGCAGTGCTCAGAATCCGGGACAGGGGAAAGCCAAAAACATTCAGTACTTC.

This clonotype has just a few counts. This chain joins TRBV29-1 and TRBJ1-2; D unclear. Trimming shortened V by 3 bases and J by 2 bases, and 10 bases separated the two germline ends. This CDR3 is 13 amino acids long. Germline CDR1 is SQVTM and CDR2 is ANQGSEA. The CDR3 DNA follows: TGCAGCGTTGATAGCCTGAGAAACTATGGCTACACCTTC. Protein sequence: CSVDSLRNYGYTF.